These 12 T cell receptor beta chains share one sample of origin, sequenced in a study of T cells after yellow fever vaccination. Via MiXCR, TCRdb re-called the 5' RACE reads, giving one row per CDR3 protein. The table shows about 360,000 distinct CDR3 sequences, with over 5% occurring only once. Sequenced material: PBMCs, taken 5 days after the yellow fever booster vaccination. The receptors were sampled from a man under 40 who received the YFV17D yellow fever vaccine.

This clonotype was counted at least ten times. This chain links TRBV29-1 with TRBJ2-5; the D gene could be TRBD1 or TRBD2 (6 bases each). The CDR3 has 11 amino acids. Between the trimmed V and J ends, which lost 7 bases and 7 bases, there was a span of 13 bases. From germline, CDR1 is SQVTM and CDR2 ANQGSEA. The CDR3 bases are TGCAGCGCGGAGGGGGGTTGGACCCAGTACTTC. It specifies CSAEGGWTQYF.

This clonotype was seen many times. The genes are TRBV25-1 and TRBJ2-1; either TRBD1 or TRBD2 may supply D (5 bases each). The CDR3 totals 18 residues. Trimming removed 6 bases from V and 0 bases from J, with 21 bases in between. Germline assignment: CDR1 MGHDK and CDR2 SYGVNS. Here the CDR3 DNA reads TGTGCCAGCAGGAATCGGGACGGCGAATCTAGCTCCTACAATGAGCAGTTCTTC. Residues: CASRNRDGESSSYNEQFF.

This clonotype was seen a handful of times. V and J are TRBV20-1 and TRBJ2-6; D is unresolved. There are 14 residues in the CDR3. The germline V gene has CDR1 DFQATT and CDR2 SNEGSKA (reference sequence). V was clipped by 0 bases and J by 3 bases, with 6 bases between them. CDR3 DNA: TGCAGTGCTAGAGAGACGGGTGGGGCCAACGTCCTGACTTTC. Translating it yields CSARETGGANVLTF.

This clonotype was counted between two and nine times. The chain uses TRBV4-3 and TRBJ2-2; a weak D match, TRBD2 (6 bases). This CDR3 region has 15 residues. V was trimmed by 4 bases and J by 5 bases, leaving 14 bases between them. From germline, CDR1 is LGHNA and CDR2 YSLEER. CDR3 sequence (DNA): TGCGCCAGCAGCCGTACCCCGACTAGAACCGGGGAGCTGTTTTTT. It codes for CASSRTPTRTGELFF.

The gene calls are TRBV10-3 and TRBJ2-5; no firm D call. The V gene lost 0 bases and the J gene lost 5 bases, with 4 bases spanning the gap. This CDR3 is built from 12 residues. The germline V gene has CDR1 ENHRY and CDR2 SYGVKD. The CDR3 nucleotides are TGTGCCATCAGTGAGTCGGGGGAGACCCAGTACTTC. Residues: CAISESGETQYF.

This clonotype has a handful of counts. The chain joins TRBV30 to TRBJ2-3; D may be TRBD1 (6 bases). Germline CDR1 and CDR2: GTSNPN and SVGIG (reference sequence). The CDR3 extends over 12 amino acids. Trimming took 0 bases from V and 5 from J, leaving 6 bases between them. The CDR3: CAWSVQGDTQYF. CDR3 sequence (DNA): TGTGCCTGGAGTGTACAGGGAGATACGCAGTATTTT.

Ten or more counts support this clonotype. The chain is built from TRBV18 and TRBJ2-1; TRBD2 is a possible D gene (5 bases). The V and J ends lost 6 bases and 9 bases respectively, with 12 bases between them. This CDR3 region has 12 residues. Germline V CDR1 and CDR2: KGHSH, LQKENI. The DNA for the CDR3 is TGTGCCAGCTCCCCAGGAGGTGTTGAGCAGTTCTTC. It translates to CASSPGGVEQFF. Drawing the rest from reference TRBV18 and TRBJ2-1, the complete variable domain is NAGVMQNPRHLVRRRGQEARLRCSPMKGHSHVYWYRQLPEEGLKFMVYLQKENIIDESGMPKERFSAEFPKEGPSILRIQQVVRGDSAAYFCASSPGGVEQFFGPGTRLTVL.

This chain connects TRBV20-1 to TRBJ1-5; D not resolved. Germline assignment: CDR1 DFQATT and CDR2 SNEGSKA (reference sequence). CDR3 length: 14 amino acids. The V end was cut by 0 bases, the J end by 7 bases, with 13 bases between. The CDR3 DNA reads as TGCAGTGCTAGAGATCAAGTGGGGATGCAGCCCCAGCATTTT. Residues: CSARDQVGMQPQHF.

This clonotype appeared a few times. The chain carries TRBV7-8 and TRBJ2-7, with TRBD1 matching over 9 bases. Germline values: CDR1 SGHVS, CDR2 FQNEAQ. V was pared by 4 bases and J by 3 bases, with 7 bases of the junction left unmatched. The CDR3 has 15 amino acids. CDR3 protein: CASSSPHRGHYEQYF. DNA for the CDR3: TGTGCCAGCAGCTCCCCCCACAGGGGGCACTACGAGCAGTACTTC.

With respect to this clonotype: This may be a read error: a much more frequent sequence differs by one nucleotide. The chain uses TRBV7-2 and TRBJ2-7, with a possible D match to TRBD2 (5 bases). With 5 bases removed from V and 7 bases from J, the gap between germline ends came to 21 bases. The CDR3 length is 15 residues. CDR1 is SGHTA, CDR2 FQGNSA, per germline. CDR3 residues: CASSPERGPAREQYF. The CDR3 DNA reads TGTGCCAGCAGCCCAGAGAGAGGGCCGGCGCGGGAGCAGTACTTC.

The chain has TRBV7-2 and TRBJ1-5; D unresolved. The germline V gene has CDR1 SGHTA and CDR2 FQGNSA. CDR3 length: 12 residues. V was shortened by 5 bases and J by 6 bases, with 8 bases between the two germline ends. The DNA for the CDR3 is TGTGCCAGCAGCCCATACAGTCAGCCCCAGCATTTT. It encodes CASSPYSQPQHF. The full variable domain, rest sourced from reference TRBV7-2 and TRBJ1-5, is GAGVSQSPSNKVTEKGKDVELRCDPISGHTALYWYRQSLGQGLEFLIYFQGNSAPDKSGLPSDRFSAERTGGSVSTLTIQRTQQEDSAVYLCASSPYSQPQHFGDGTRLSIL.

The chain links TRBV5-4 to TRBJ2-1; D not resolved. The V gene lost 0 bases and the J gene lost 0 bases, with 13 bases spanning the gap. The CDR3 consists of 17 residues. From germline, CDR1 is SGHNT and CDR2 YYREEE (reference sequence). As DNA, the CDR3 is TGTGCCAGCAGCTTGGCCAACTACTTCAACTCCTACAATGAGCAGTTCTTC. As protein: CASSLANYFNSYNEQFF. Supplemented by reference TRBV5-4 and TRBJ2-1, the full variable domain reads ETGVTQSPTHLIKTRGQQVTLRCSSQSGHNTVSWYQQALGQGPQFIFQYYREEENGRGNFPPRFSGLQFPNYSSELNVNALELDDSALYLCASSLANYFNSYNEQFFGPGTRLTVL.